This is a list of T cell receptor beta chains from one sample in a study of blood T cell repertoires in COVID-19. The assay was immunoSEQ multiplex PCR, and TCRdb's table has in-frame clones only and misses some. This table holds about 100,000 clones, around 86% found once. Material for sequencing was peripheral blood. Source of these receptors: a woman aged 70-85 years with acute or convalescent COVID-19. CDR3s include the opening cysteine and the closing phenylalanine or tryptophan. Each record gives: clone size, D gene, J gene, V gene, CDR3 protein, CDR3 DNA. The D gene is left open where the match is weak. The size entry is marked missing in some rows and otherwise reads once, few, many or a size class.

- TRBD2 TRBJ2-1 TRBV6-1 CASSEVGSGRRNEQFF TGTGCCAGCAGTGAAGTGGGTAGCGGGAGGAGAAATGAGCAGTTCTTC
- - TRBJ1-2 TRBV4-1 CASSQGAGRAEGGYTF TGCGCCAGCAGCCAGGGGGCTGGAAGGGCAGAGGGTGGCTACACCTTC
- - TRBJ1-2 TRBV11-1 CASSLASGFYGYTF TGTGCCAGCAGCTTAGCTTCAGGGTTCTATGGCTACACCTTC
- - TRBJ1-1 TRBV5-6 CASSWGHPNTEAFF TGTGCCAGCAGCTGGGGACACCCGAACACTGAAGCTTTCTTT
- - TRBJ2-2 TRBV5-4 CASSLSWNTGELFF TGTGCCAGCAGCTTGTCCTGGAACACCGGGGAGCTGTTTTTT
- - TRBJ2-1 TRBV11-2 CASSSLEAYNEQFF TGTGCCAGCAGCTCCCTGGAGGCCTACAATGAGCAGTTCTTC
- - TRBJ1-1 TRBV25-1 CASIGGFGAFF TGTGCCAGCATCGGGGGTTTCGGAGCTTTCTTT
- TRBD2 TRBJ2-3 TRBV9 CASSRHRLAGIPDTQYF TGTGCCAGCAGCCGACACCGACTAGCGGGGATCCCAGATACGCAGTATTTT
once - TRBJ1-4 TRBV3-1/TRBV3-2 CASSPPGNNEKLFF TGTGCCAGCAGCCCACCAGGGAATAATGAAAAACTGTTTTTT
- - TRBJ1-3 TRBV6-5 CASRAGQSSGNTIYF TGTGCCAGCAGAGCTGGACAGAGCTCTGGAAACACCATATATTTT
- TRBD1 TRBJ2-6 TRBV19 CASSTGQGYAGANVLTF TGTGCCAGTTCAACGGGACAGGGTTATGCTGGGGCCAACGTCCTGACTTTC
- TRBD2 TRBJ2-1 TRBV29-1 CSVATSGGARSYNEQFF TGCAGCGTTGCCACTAGCGGGGGGGCCCGCTCCTACAATGAGCAGTTCTTC
- - TRBJ2-7 TRBV6-5 CALGVGFYEQYF TGTGCCCTCGGGGTGGGTTTCTACGAGCAGTACTTC
- - TRBJ2-1 TRBV21-1 CSNRKEGILYNEQFF TGTAGCAATCGAAAGGAGGGGATACTTTACAATGAGCAGTTCTTC
once - TRBJ2-1 TRBV12-5 CASGHKTYNEQFF TGTGCTAGTGGTCACAAGACCTACAATGAGCAGTTCTTC
- - TRBJ1-2 TRBV4-2 CASSQVSGAGGYTF TGTGCCAGCAGCCAAGTCTCAGGGGCCGGCGGCTACACCTTC
- TRBD1 TRBJ1-2 TRBV2 CASSGSGGSNYGYTF TGTGCCAGCAGTGGTTCAGGGGGCTCGAACTATGGCTACACCTTC
- TRBD2 TRBJ2-1 TRBV6-6 CASSLGLAGLSSYNEQFF TGTGCCAGCAGTCTGGGACTAGCGGGACTTAGCTCCTACAATGAGCAGTTCTTC
- TRBD1 TRBJ2-1 TRBV7-3 CASSFLTGVNEQFF TGTGCCAGCAGCTTCCTGACAGGGGTCAATGAGCAGTTCTTC
- TRBD1 TRBJ1-2 TRBV5-1 CASSPGGYGYTF TGCGCCAGCAGCCCAGGGGGGTACGGCTACACCTTC
- TRBD1 TRBJ2-3 TRBV15 CATSPQARQGADTQYF TGTGCCACCAGCCCTCAGGCGAGGCAGGGGGCTGATACGCAGTATTTT
- TRBD1 TRBJ2-7 TRBV6-2/TRBV6-3 CASSGQVSYEQYF TGTGCCAGCAGCGGACAGGTCTCCTACGAGCAGTACTTC
- TRBD2 TRBJ2-3 TRBV18 CASSPVAGGKDTQYF TGTGCCAGCTCACCAGTAGCGGGGGGGAAGGATACGCAGTATTTT
- - TRBJ1-4 TRBV3-1/TRBV3-2 CASSQEAGQKDEKLFF TGTGCCAGCAGCCAAGAGGCAGGACAGAAGGATGAAAAACTGTTTTTT
- - TRBJ2-4 TRBV5-1 CASSLPTDDKNIQYF TGCGCCAGCAGCCTCCCGACAGATGACAAAAACATTCAGTACTTC
- - TRBJ1-2 TRBV29-1 CSVEGGWNYGYTF TGCAGCGTTGAGGGGGGATGGAACTATGGCTACACCTTC
- - TRBJ1-1 TRBV28 CASSFGGAEDTEAFF TGTGCCAGCAGTTTTGGGGGGGCAGAGGACACTGAAGCTTTCTTT
- - TRBJ1-5 TRBV5-6 CASSRGAGSNQPQHF TGTGCCAGCAGCAGGGGTGCGGGGAGCAATCAGCCCCAGCATTTT
- TRBD1 TRBJ1-1 TRBV30 CAWGRDRNTEAFF TGTGCCTGGGGTCGGGACAGGAACACTGAAGCTTTCTTT
once - TRBJ2-7 TRBV25-1 CASSGGRISSYEQYF TGTGCCAGCAGTGGGGGGCGGATATCCTCCTACGAGCAGTACTTC
once TRBD1 TRBJ1-1 TRBV19 CASSPGQGRSEAFF TGTGCCAGTAGTCCGGGACAGGGGCGGTCTGAAGCTTTCTTT
- TRBD2 TRBJ2-3 TRBV7-2 CASRLAVFNTDTQYF TGTGCCTCCAGACTAGCGGTCTTCAACACAGATACGCAGTATTTT
- - TRBJ1-2 TRBV15 CATSPRLNRYGYTF TGTGCCACCAGCCCCCGACTGAACCGCTATGGCTACACCTTC
few - TRBJ2-7 TRBV5-1 CASSLEPSTPYEQYF TGCGCCAGCAGCTTGGAGCCCTCTACCCCCTACGAGCAGTACTTC
- - TRBJ1-5 TRBV19 CASEWGAGRNQPQHF TGTGCCAGTGAATGGGGAGCTGGGCGCAATCAGCCCCAGCATTTT
- TRBD1 TRBJ2-4 TRBV4-1 CASSPSDRAENIQYF TGCGCCAGCAGCCCCTCGGACAGGGCGGAAAACATTCAGTACTTC
- - TRBJ2-7 TRBV5-1 CASSWTAVEYEQYF TGCGCCAGCAGCTGGACAGCGGTCGAATACGAGCAGTACTTC
- - TRBJ2-1 TRBV7-9 CASSLAGGPYNEQFF TGTGCCAGCAGCTTAGCAGGGGGACCCTACAATGAGCAGTTCTTC
- - TRBJ1-3 TRBV7-2 CASSRTGSGNTIYF TGTGCCAGCAGCCGTACCGGGTCCGGAAACACCATATATTTT
- - TRBJ1-4 TRBV27 CASRAAGRGGEKLFF TGTGCCAGCCGCGCAGCGGGAAGGGGTGGTGAAAAACTGTTTTTT
- TRBD1 TRBJ1-5 TRBV7-8 CASSLESPGQGNQPQHF TGTGCCAGCAGCTTAGAAAGTCCGGGACAGGGGAATCAGCCCCAGCATTTT
once TRBD2 TRBJ2-4 TRBV5-4 CASSLGLAGDKNIQYF TGTGCCAGCAGCTTGGGCCTAGCGGGGGACAAAAACATTCAGTACTTC
- TRBD1 TRBJ2-5 TRBV19 CASSKGQGARASETQYF TGTGCCAGTAGTAAAGGACAGGGGGCGAGGGCAAGTGAGACCCAGTACTTC